These 14 T cell receptor beta chains were all obtained from the same sample, sequenced in a study of T-cell reconstitution after alpha-beta-depleted transplantation in children. Unique molecular identifiers were incorporated when the TCRbeta library was constructed. One entry per CDR3 protein results from TCRdb running MiXCR on the PCR reads. The sample carries over 400,000 distinct CDR3 sequences, roughly an eighth recorded once. The sequences come from PBMCs from the stem cell graft donor, collected from the stem cell graft. These receptors were obtained from a human donor who donated a stem cell graft to a child with combined immunodeficiency.

The chain joins TRBV6-5 to TRBJ2-4; the match to TRBD2 covers 7 bases. The V and J ends lost 4 bases and 4 bases, in that order; junction bases with no gene match: 13. The length of the CDR3 is 17 residues. Germline CDR1 MNHEY, CDR2 SVGAGI. CDR3 in DNA: TGTGCCAGCAGTTCCACCTCGGGGGAGGGTAGTAAAAACATTCAGTACTTC. This gives the protein CASSSTSGEGSKNIQYF.

At least ten counts were recorded for this clonotype. V usage is TRBV7-3 and J usage is TRBJ2-5; no firm D call. The ends were cut back, 2 bases at V and 3 bases at J, with 7 bases in the middle. The CDR3 loop spans 13 amino acids. Germline V gene sequence: CDR1 SGHTA, CDR2 FQGTGA. In DNA form, the CDR3 reads TGTGCCAGCAGCTTAGTCCGGGAAGAGACCCAGTACTTC. Amino acid sequence: CASSLVREETQYF. The variable domain in full, completed from reference TRBV7-3 and TRBJ2-5, reads GAGVSQTPSNKVTEKGKYVELRCDPISGHTALYWYRQSLGQGPEFLIYFQGTGAADDSGLPNDRFFAVRPEGSVSTLKIQRTERGDSAVYLCASSLVREETQYFGPGTRLLVL.

The genes are TRBV14 and TRBJ1-1; 9 positions match TRBD1. The CDR3 is 15 residues long. Trimming cost V 3 bases and J 6 bases; bases outside gene matches: 8. The germline CDR1 and CDR2 sequences are SGHDN and FVKESK. The CDR3 nucleotides read TGTGCCAGCAGCCACACCTGGGGACAGGGTGCTGAAGCTTTCTTT. Its translation: CASSHTWGQGAEAFF.

V and J are TRBV12-3 or TRBV12-4 and TRBJ2-5; 9 nucleotides match TRBD1. V shed 5 bases, J shed 6 bases, and the junction held 13 bases outside the gene matches. The CDR3 runs to 16 residues. The DNA for the CDR3 is TGTGCCAGCAGTCCAGCACCCGGGACAGGGATCAAGACCCAGTACTTC. This translates into CASSPAPGTGIKTQYF.

There are a few counts of this clonotype. Written as DNA, the CDR3 is TGCAGTGCTAGAGAGGGCAGTCGCGGCAATCAGCCCCAGCATTTT. This codes for CSAREGSRGNQPQHF. The chain recombines TRBV20-1 with TRBJ1-5; D is undetermined. Germline V gene lookup returns CDR1 DFQATT and CDR2 SNEGSKA (reference sequence). The ends were cut back, 0 bases at V and 2 bases at J, with 11 bases in the middle. CDR3 length: 15 residues.

This clonotype was counted between two and nine times. The chain joins TRBV28 to TRBJ2-7; tentatively, D is TRBD2 (5 bases). Trimming took off 3 bases at V and 5 bases at J, with 20 bases between the two ends. CDR3 length: 16 amino acids. Germline-derived CDR1 and CDR2 are MDHEN and SYDVKM. This chain's CDR3 is CASSLPPLAGKNEQYF. CDR3 coding DNA: TGTGCCAGCAGTTTGCCCCCCCTTGCGGGTAAAAACGAGCAGTACTTC.

This clonotype appeared a few times. The chain joins TRBV7-9 to TRBJ1-2, with 10 bases fitting TRBD1. The CDR3 runs to 12 residues. From germline, CDR1 is SEHNR and CDR2 FQNEAQ (reference sequence). V lost 5 bases and J lost 8; bases outside the gene matches: 2. The CDR3 here is CASSMTGGGYTF. The CDR3 coding sequence is TGTGCCAGCAGCATGACAGGGGGCGGCTACACCTTC.

This chain joins TRBV5-1 and TRBJ2-7; the D gene is possibly TRBD1 (7 bases). Germline V lookup: CDR1 SGHRS, CDR2 YFSETQ. The CDR3 extends over 15 amino acids. With 4 bases removed from V and 6 bases from J, the gap between germline ends came to 20 bases. The CDR3 protein is CASSALTGRSSEQYF. CDR3 bases: TGCGCCAGCAGCGCCTTGACAGGGAGGTCATCCGAGCAGTACTTC.

This clonotype was found a few times. The CDR3: CASSPLGRTEQYF. The CDR3 nucleotides are TGTGCCAGCAGTCCTCTCGGACGTACCGAGCAGTACTTC. The chain links TRBV6-2 or TRBV6-3 to TRBJ2-7; no reliable D call. This CDR3 contains 13 residues. Looked up from germline, CDR1 is MNHEY and CDR2 is SVGEGT. V was pared by 5 bases and J by 6 bases, with 14 bases between.

This clonotype was counted a single time. This chain links TRBV3-1 with TRBJ2-2, with TRBD1 matching 10 bases. The CDR3 runs to 15 residues. Germline V gene sequence: CDR1 LGHDT, CDR2 YNNKEL (reference sequence). J was trimmed by 9 bases and V by 3 bases; bases with no gene match: 7. The CDR3 sequence: CASSHPRQGARELFF. The CDR3 bases are TGTGCCAGCAGCCACCCCCGACAGGGGGCCCGGGAGCTGTTTTTT.

This clonotype has only a few counts. The rearrangement uses TRBV12-3 or TRBV12-4 and TRBJ2-6; D call uncertain. V lost 3 bases and J 4 bases, leaving 10 bases between the germline ends. The CDR3 is made up of 15 amino acids. The CDR3 DNA sequence: TGTGCCAGCAGTTTCGAGACGTCGGGGGCCAACGTCCTGACTTTC. Its protein is CASSFETSGANVLTF.

There are a few counts of this clonotype. The chain carries TRBV2 and TRBJ2-7; D gene ambiguous. V was pared by 2 bases and J by 4 bases, with 21 bases between. Germline V gives CDR1 SNHLY, CDR2 FYNNEI. CDR3 length equals 17 residues. The DNA for the CDR3 is TGTGCCAGCAGTGAAATTTCCCCCGGCCTAGGCGCTTACGAGCAGTACTTC. Protein product: CASSEISPGLGAYEQYF. Looking up the rest from reference TRBV2 and TRBJ2-7 gives the full variable domain: EPEVTQTPSHQVTQMGQEVILRCVPISNHLYFYWYRQILGQKVEFLVSFYNNEISEKSEIFDDQFSVERPDGSNFTLKIRSTKLEDSAMYFCASSEISPGLGAYEQYFGPGTRLTVT.

The chain is built from TRBV2 and TRBJ2-7; 7 bases fit TRBD1. The V segment lost 7 bases and the J segment 5 bases; nucleotides outside the gene matches: 14. The CDR3 totals 15 residues. CDR1 and CDR2 from the germline V gene are SNHLY and FYNNEI. The CDR3: CASNQRGAGGHEQYF. CDR3 coding DNA: TGTGCCAGCAATCAGCGAGGGGCAGGGGGTCACGAGCAGTACTTC. Variable domain in full (rest from reference TRBV2 and TRBJ2-7): EPEVTQTPSHQVTQMGQEVILRCVPISNHLYFYWYRQILGQKVEFLVSFYNNEISEKSEIFDDQFSVERPDGSNFTLKIRSTKLEDSAMYFCASNQRGAGGHEQYFGPGTRLTVT.

The chain carries TRBV12-3 or TRBV12-4 and TRBJ1-5, with D perhaps TRBD1 (6 bases). V was clipped by 6 bases and J by 3 bases, with 15 bases between them. The CDR3 has 15 amino acids. The CDR3 bases are TGTGCCAGCAGCCCGGTAGGGGACAACAATCAGCCCCAGCATTTT. Its translation is CASSPVGDNNQPQHF.